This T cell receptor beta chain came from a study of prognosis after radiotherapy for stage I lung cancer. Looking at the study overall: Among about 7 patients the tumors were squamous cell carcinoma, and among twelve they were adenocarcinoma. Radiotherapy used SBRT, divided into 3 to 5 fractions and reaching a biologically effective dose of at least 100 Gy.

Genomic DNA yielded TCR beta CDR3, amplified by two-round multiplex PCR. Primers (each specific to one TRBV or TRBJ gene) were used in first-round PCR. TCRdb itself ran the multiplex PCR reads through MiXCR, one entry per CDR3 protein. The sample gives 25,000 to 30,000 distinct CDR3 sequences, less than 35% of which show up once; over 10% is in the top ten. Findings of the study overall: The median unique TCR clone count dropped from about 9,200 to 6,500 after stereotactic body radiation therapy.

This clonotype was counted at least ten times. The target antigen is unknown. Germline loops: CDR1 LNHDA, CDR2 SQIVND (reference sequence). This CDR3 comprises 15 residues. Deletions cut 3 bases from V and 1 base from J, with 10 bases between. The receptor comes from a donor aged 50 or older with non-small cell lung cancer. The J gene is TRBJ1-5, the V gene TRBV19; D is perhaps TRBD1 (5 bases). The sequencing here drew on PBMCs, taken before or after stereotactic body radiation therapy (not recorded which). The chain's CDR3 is CASSIRGASNQPQHF. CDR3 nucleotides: TGTGCCAGTAGTATCCGAGGGGCGAGCAATCAGCCCCAGCATTTT.